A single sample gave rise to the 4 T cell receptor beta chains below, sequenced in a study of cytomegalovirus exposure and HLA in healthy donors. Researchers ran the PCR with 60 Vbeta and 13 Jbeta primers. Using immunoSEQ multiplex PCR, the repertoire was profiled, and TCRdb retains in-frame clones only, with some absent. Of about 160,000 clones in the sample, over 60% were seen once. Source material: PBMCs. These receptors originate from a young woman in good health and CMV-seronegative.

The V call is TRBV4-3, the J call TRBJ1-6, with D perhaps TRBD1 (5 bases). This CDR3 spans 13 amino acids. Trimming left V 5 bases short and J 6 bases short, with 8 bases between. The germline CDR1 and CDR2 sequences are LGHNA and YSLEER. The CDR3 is CASSYQGNSPLHF. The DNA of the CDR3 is TGCGCCAGCAGCTACCAGGGTAATTCACCCCTCCACTTT.

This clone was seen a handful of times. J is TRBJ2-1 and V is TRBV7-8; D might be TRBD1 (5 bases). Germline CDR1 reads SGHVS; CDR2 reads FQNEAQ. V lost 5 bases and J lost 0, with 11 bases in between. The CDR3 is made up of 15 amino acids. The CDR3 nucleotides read TGTGCCAGCAGCCCCAGACAGCACTCCTACAATGAGCAGTTCTTC. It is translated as CASSPRQHSYNEQFF.

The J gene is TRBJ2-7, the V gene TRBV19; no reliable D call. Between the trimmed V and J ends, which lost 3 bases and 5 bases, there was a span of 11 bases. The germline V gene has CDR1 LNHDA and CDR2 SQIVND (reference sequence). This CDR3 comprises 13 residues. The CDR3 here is CASSMVPPDEQYF. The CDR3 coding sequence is TGTGCCAGTAGTATGGTCCCTCCGGACGAGCAGTACTTC.

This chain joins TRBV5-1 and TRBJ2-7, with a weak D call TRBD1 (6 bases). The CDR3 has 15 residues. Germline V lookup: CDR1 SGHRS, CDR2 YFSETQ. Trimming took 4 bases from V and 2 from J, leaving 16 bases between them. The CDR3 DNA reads TGCGCCAGCAGCCCTGATGGACAGATAACCTACGAGCAGTACTTC. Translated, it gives CASSPDGQITYEQYF.